The entry that follows covers one T cell receptor (beta chain) sequence. Its specificity is not known. The sample belongs to a study of cytomegalovirus exposure and HLA in healthy donors. Germline CDR1 and CDR2: SEHNR and FQNEAQ (reference sequence). J gave up 2 bases and V 8 bases, and 3 bases lay outside the gene matches. This CDR3 has 13 residues. Findings and caveats of the study: Researchers reported in a later analysis that common viral pathogens appeared linked to several top clusters. Later analysis identified a missense DCLRE1C variant that was linked to TCR beta V- and J-gene trimming.

PCR was performed using 60 Vbeta and 13 Jbeta primers. The method was immunoSEQ multiplex PCR; TCRdb's version includes in-frame clones alone and lacks a portion of them. The sample includes more than 150,000 clones, about 81% seen only once; the top ten take 1.5%. Sample: PBMCs. The V gene is TRBV7-9, the J gene TRBJ2-3; 8 nucleotides line up with TRBD2. The TCR was taken from a man aged 35-49 years in good health and CMV-seronegative. The CDR3 here is CASREGFTDTQYF. In DNA, the CDR3 is TGTGCCAGCCGGGAGGGCTTCACAGATACGCAGTATTTT.